What follows is one TCR beta chain and its context. The data were obtained in a study of blood T cells in healthy people across ages. V lost 4 bases, J lost 3 bases, and 16 bases lay in between. From germline, CDR1 is SGHDN and CDR2 FVKESK. The CDR3 contains 15 residues. With a J-beta primer mix and a sample-barcoded 5' primer, a second PCR ran roughly 7 to 11 cycles. TCRdb itself ran the 5' RACE reads through MiXCR, one entry per CDR3 protein. Here the sample spans hundreds of thousands of distinct CDR3 sequences, about 25% being singletons. The sample also formed part of further work on T cells of mothers and their children. Per that study: Persisting microchimeric T cell clones went undetected.

The chain uses TRBV14 and TRBJ2-7, with a tentative D call TRBD2 (5 bases). The sequence derives from a boy aged 5-17 years in good health. Sample: blood. The CDR3 coding sequence is TGTGCCAGCAGCCGTGCCGGGATGAAGGACTACGAGCAGTACTTC. Its translation is CASSRAGMKDYEQYF.